The sequence of this TCR beta chain was determined in a study of graft-versus-host responses after intestinal transplantation. The wider study: All recipients were given anti-thymocyte globulin induction, and tacrolimus and steroids were then administered for roughly three years. General study results and limits: Subjects displaying graft-donor T cell macrochimerism possessed elevated graft-versus-host to host-versus-graft clonal ratios inside allografts. Ileal or blood samples showed some GvH clones first, and such clones were also found in recipient marrow.

This CDR3 contains 13 residues. The germline V and J ends were trimmed by 0 bases and 2 bases, with 5 bases remaining between them. From germline, CDR1 is SGDLS and CDR2 YYNGEE. A word on this clone: What it recognizes is unknown.

Measured with immunoSEQ multiplex PCR; TCRdb has only the in-frame clones, and not every one. The sample lists 40,000 or so clones; roughly 90% were seen once. The sequence came from a human patient who received an intestinal transplant, so some T cells may come from the graft donor. V and J are TRBV9 and TRBJ1-2; D may be TRBD1 (5 bases). The input for sequencing was PBMCs, taken around 280 days after transplant. CDR3 sequence (DNA): TGTGCCAGCAGCGTAGGGACAAACTATGGCTACACCTTC. Its translation: CASSVGTNYGYTF.